The 20 T cell receptor beta chains presented below share a single source sample, sequenced in a study of cytomegalovirus exposure and HLA in healthy donors. 60 Vbeta and 13 Jbeta primers were used in PCR. Some clones are missing from TCRdb's copy, which holds only in-frame ones; the method was immunoSEQ multiplex PCR. The data contain approximately 200,000 clones, around 76% of them seen just once; the ten biggest clones take up approximately 2%. The sample comprised PBMCs. Receptors were obtained from a man between 25 and 39 years old in good health and CMV-seronegative.

The chain has TRBV27 and TRBJ2-7, with 9 bases that match TRBD1. This CDR3 comprises 14 residues. With 6 bases clipped from V and 0 bases from J, the junction kept 3 bases outside the gene matches. Looked up from germline, CDR1 is MNHEY and CDR2 is SMNVEV (reference sequence). CDR3 sequence: CASRGQGNSYEQYF. CDR3 DNA: TGTGCCAGCAGGGGACAGGGTAACTCCTACGAGCAGTACTTC.

This clone was found a few times. The genes are TRBV5-1 and TRBJ1-4, with 7 bases fitting TRBD1. The V segment lost 0 bases and the J segment 6 bases; nucleotides outside the gene matches: 5. Germline V gene sequence: CDR1 SGHRS, CDR2 YFSETQ. The length of the CDR3 is 15 residues. The CDR3 DNA sequence: TGCGCCAGCAGCTTGGCGGGGACAGCGCATGAAAAACTGTTTTTT. Its translation: CASSLAGTAHEKLFF.

This clone was detected only once. The chain uses TRBV19 and TRBJ2-1; D may be TRBD2 (5 bases). The length of the CDR3 is 19 residues. Trimming left V 6 bases short and J 3 bases short, with 27 bases between. Germline values: CDR1 LNHDA, CDR2 SQIVND (reference sequence). The CDR3 DNA reads as TGTGCCAGTAGCGTCCCTGCGGGCCCAGGAGTAGGATACTACAATGAGCAGTTCTTC. It codes for CASSVPAGPGVGYYNEQFF.

V usage is TRBV9 and J usage is TRBJ2-2; perhaps TRBD2 as D (5 bases). This CDR3 has 15 residues. V lost 7 bases and J 8 bases, leaving 21 bases between the germline ends. Germline-derived CDR1 and CDR2 are SGDLS and YYNGEE. The CDR3 DNA follows: TGTGCCAGCGGCTCCTCGAACCGGGATTTGGGGGAGCTGTTTTTT. The encoded protein is CASGSSNRDLGELFF.

The chain combines TRBV29-1 with TRBJ2-1; 7 positions match TRBD1. J lost 0 bases, V lost 5 bases, and 7 bases had no gene match. The CDR3 runs 15 residues. Germline V gene sequence: CDR1 SQVTM, CDR2 ANQGSEA. The CDR3 DNA sequence: TGCAGCGTTTTCAGACAGGGCAGCTCCTACAATGAGCAGTTCTTC. Protein product: CSVFRQGSSYNEQFF.

This chain links TRBV29-1 with TRBJ1-5; 7 positions match TRBD1. CDR1 SQVTM and CDR2 ANQGSEA come from the germline V gene. J was trimmed by 1 base and V by 6 bases; bases with no gene match: 6. This CDR3 has 14 residues. The DNA for the CDR3 is TGCAGCGTACTATTACAGGGGAGCAATCAGCCCCAGCATTTT. Translating it yields CSVLLQGSNQPQHF.

The chain recombines TRBV4-2 with TRBJ2-7; TRBD2 matches 8 bases. Germline V gene lookup returns CDR1 LGHNA and CDR2 YNFKEQ. The CDR3 extends over 16 amino acids. Trimming took 1 base from V and 1 from J; bases not matched to a gene: 6. The CDR3 DNA follows: TGTGCCAGCAGCCAAGTTCCGGGAGGGCCTTCCTACGAGCAGTACTTC. Protein product: CASSQVPGGPSYEQYF.

CDR3: CASSQDQVTSGDSTDTQYF. The CDR3 DNA is TGTGCCAGCAGCCAAGATCAGGTGACTAGCGGGGACAGCACAGATACGCAGTATTTT. The chain carries TRBV14 and TRBJ2-3; 11 bases are a match to TRBD2. The germline CDR1 and CDR2 sequences are SGHDN and FVKESK. The CDR3 has 19 residues. With V trimmed by 0 bases and J by 0 bases, 8 bases remained unmatched.

The chain has TRBV4-1 and TRBJ2-4, with 10 bases that match TRBD1. CDR1 is MGHRA, CDR2 YSYEKL, per germline. Germline trimming cut 3 bases from V and 1 base from J; bases unmatched to any gene: 3. CDR3 length equals 16 residues. The chain's CDR3 is CASSQPGQGAKNIQYF. In DNA form, the CDR3 reads TGCGCCAGCAGCCAGCCGGGACAGGGGGCCAAAAACATTCAGTACTTC.

The gene calls are TRBV2 and TRBJ2-7; the match to TRBD2 covers 11 bases. CDR1 and CDR2 (germline): SNHLY, FYNNEI. After removal of 4 bases from V and 4 bases from J, the junction contained 3 bases not matched to a gene. The length of the CDR3 is 14 residues. In nucleotides, the CDR3 is TGTGCCAGCAGTGTCCGACTAGCGGGATACGAGCAGTACTTC. As protein: CASSVRLAGYEQYF.

The chain couples TRBV7-6 to TRBJ2-7, with 7 positions matching TRBD1. Germline loops: CDR1 SGHVS, CDR2 FNYEAQ. This CDR3 is built from 14 residues. V shed 5 bases, J shed 0 bases, and the junction held 4 bases outside the gene matches. Written as DNA, the CDR3 is TGTGCCAGCAGCCTCCGGGACAGCTCCTACGAGCAGTACTTC. Translating it yields CASSLRDSSYEQYF.

The V call is TRBV5-1, the J call TRBJ2-2; a weak D match, TRBD1 (6 bases). This CDR3 spans 15 amino acids. V was shortened by 3 bases and J by 7 bases, with 16 bases between the two germline ends. Germline assignment: CDR1 SGHRS and CDR2 YFSETQ. CDR3 sequence: CASSSEQGIGGELFF. Written as DNA, the CDR3 is TGCGCCAGCAGCTCGGAACAGGGTATAGGCGGGGAGCTGTTTTTT.

The chain carries TRBV7-9 and TRBJ2-2, with D perhaps TRBD1 (6 bases). Germline V gives CDR1 SEHNR, CDR2 FQNEAQ (reference sequence). The CDR3 is made up of 16 amino acids. V lost 1 base and J 1 base, leaving 10 bases between the germline ends. The CDR3 DNA follows: TGTGCCAGCAGCTTAGGTGGGGGACAGAACACCGGGGAGCTGTTTTTT. This sequence encodes CASSLGGGQNTGELFF. Based on the CDR3 plus reference TRBV7-9 and TRBJ2-2, the full variable domain is DTGVSQNPRHKITKRGQNVTFRCDPISEHNRLYWYRQTLGQGPEFLTYFQNEAQLEKSRLLSDRFSAERPKGSFSTLEIQRTEQGDSAMYLCASSLGGGQNTGELFFGEGSRLTVL.

The CDR3 protein is CASSPRLAGQYEQYF. CDR3 nucleotides: TGCGCCAGCAGCCCAAGACTAGCGGGACAATACGAGCAGTACTTC. The chain joins TRBV5-1 to TRBJ2-7; TRBD2 aligns across 11 bases. Germline lookup yields CDR1 SGHRS and CDR2 YFSETQ. The CDR3 sequence is 15 residues long. Unmatched junction bases numbered 7, after V lost 4 bases and J lost 4 bases. The full variable domain, completed using reference TRBV5-1 and TRBJ2-7, is KAGVTQTPRYLIKTRGQQVTLSCSPISGHRSVSWYQQTPGQGLQFLFEYFSETQRNKGNFPGRFSGRQFSNSRSEMNVSTLELGDSALYLCASSPRLAGQYEQYFGPGTRLTVT.

Only one count was recorded for this clone. The chain carries TRBV28 and TRBJ2-7, with 12 bases identical to TRBD2. This CDR3 is 16 amino acids long. After removal of 6 bases from V and 7 bases from J, the junction contained 13 bases not matched to a gene. Germline V CDR1 and CDR2: MDHEN, SYDVKM. The DNA for the CDR3 is TGTGCCAGCAGCCCCACGCCTAGCGGGAGGGCCAGGGAGCAGTACTTC. Its protein is CASSPTPSGRAREQYF.

The genes are TRBV28 and TRBJ2-4, with TRBD1 identical over 9 bases. The CDR3 has 15 residues. From germline, CDR1 is MDHEN and CDR2 SYDVKM. With 4 bases clipped from V and 3 bases from J, the junction kept 4 bases outside the gene matches. Here the CDR3 reads CASSSGGQGKNIQYF. In DNA, the CDR3 is TGTGCCAGCAGTTCCGGGGGACAGGGCAAAAACATTCAGTACTTC.

The chain has TRBV4-2 and TRBJ2-7, with TRBD1 identical over 7 bases. The DNA end favors TRBJ2-1, so the J call may be wrong. Germline CDR1 LGHNA, CDR2 YNFKEQ. The CDR3 consists of 17 residues. The CDR3 reads CASSLSIRGTTYNEQFF. DNA of the CDR3: TGTGCCAGCAGCCTCTCTATCAGGGGGACCACCTACAATGAGCAGTTCTTC.

Only a few counts were recorded for this clone. V gene TRBV6-1 combines with J gene TRBJ2-7; 13 nucleotides match TRBD2. The CDR3 runs to 15 residues. CDR1 is MNHNS, CDR2 SASEGT, per germline. J lost 1 base, V lost 6 bases, and 3 bases had no gene match. The CDR3 region is CASSELAGGSYEQYF. The CDR3 DNA is TGTGCCAGCAGCGAACTAGCGGGAGGGTCCTACGAGCAGTACTTC.

The chain recombines TRBV9 with TRBJ1-6, with TRBD1 matching over 7 bases. Germline values: CDR1 SGDLS, CDR2 YYNGEE. J lost 7 bases, V lost 4 bases, and 8 bases had no gene match. The CDR3 loop spans 15 amino acids. CDR3 region: CASSPRQGPNSPLHF. The CDR3 DNA reads TGTGCCAGCAGCCCAAGACAGGGTCCCAATTCACCCCTCCACTTT.

In DNA, the CDR3 is TGCGCCAGCAGCTTGGCCCTACTAGCGTACACAGATACGCAGTATTTT. Residues: CASSLALLAYTDTQYF. The chain recombines TRBV5-1 with TRBJ2-3, with 7 bases that match TRBD2. Germline V gene sequence: CDR1 SGHRS, CDR2 YFSETQ. The V segment lost 0 bases and the J segment 2 bases; nucleotides outside the gene matches: 6. The CDR3 is 16 amino acids.